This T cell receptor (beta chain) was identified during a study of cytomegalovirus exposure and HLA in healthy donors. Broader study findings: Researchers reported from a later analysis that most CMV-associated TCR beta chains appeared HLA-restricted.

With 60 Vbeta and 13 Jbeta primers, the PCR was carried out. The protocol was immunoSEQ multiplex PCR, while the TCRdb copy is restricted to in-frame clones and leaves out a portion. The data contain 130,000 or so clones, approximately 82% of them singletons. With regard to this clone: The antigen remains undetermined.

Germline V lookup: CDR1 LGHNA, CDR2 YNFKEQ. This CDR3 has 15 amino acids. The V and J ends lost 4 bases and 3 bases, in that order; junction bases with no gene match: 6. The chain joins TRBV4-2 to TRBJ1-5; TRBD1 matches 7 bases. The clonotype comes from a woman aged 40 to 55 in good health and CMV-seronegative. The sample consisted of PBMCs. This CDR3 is CASSLTGDANQPQHF. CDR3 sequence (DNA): TGTGCCAGCAGCCTAACAGGGGACGCCAATCAGCCCCAGCATTTT.